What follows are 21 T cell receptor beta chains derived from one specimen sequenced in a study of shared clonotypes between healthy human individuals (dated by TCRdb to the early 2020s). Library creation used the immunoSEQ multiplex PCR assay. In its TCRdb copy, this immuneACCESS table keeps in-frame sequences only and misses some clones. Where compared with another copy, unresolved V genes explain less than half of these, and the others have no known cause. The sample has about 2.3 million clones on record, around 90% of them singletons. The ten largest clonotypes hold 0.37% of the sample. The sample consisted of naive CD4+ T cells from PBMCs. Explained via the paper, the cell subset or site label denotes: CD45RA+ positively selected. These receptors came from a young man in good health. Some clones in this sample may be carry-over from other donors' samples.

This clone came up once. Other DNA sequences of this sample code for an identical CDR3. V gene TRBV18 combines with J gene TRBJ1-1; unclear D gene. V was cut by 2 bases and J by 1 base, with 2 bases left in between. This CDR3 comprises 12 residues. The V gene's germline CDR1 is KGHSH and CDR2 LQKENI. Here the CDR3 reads CASSPANTEAFF. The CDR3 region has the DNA TGTGCCAGCTCACCAGCGAACACTGAAGCTTTCTTT. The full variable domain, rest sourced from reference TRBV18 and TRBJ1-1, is NAGVMQNPRHLVRRRGQEARLRCSPMKGHSHVYWYRQLPEEGLKFMVYLQKENIIDESGMPKERFSAEFPKEGPSILRIQQVVRGDSAAYFCASSPANTEAFFGQGTRLTVV.

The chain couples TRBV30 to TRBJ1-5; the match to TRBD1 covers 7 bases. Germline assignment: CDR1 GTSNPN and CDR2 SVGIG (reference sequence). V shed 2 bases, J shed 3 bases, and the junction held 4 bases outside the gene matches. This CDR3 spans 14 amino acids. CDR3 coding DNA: TGTGCCTGGAGTCTAACAGGGGCCAATCAGCCCCAGCATTTT. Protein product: CAWSLTGANQPQHF.

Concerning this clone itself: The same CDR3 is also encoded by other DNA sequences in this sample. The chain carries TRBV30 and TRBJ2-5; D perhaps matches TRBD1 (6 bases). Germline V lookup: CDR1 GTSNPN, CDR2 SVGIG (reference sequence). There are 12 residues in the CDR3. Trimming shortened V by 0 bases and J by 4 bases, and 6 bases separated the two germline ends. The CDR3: CAWSVGAETQYF. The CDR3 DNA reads TGTGCCTGGAGTGTGGGGGCAGAGACCCAGTACTTC.

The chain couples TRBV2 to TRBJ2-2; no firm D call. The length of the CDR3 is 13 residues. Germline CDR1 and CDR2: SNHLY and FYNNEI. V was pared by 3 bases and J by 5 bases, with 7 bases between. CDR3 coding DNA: TGTGCCAGCAGTGATCTGTTTACCGGGGAGCTGTTTTTT. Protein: CASSDLFTGELFF.

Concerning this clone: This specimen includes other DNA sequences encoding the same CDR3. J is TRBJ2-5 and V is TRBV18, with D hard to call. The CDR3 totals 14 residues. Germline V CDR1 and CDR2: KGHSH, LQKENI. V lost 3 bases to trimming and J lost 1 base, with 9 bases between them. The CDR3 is CASSPSLGQETQYF. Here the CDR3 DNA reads TGTGCCAGCTCACCTTCCCTGGGCCAAGAGACCCAGTACTTC.

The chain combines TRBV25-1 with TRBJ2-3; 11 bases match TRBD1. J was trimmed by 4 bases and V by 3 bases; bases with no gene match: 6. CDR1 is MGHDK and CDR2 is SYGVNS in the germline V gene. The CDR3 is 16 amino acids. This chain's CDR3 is CASSELGTGGADTQYF. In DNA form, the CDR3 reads TGTGCCAGCAGTGAGCTCGGGACAGGGGGTGCAGATACGCAGTATTTT.

CDR3 sequence reads: CASSSTRDSNQPQHF. CDR3 bases: TGTGCCAGCAGCTCGACCCGGGACAGCAATCAGCCCCAGCATTTT. The chain employs TRBV7-8 and TRBJ1-5, with D possibly TRBD1 on 5 matching bases. The ends were cut back, 4 bases at V and 1 base at J, with 11 bases in the middle. Germline CDR1 is SGHVS and CDR2 is FQNEAQ. The CDR3 is made up of 15 amino acids. Full variable domain (rest looked up from reference TRBV7-8 and TRBJ1-5): GAGVSQSPRYKVAKRGQDVALRCDPISGHVSLFWYQQALGQGPEFLTYFQNEAQLDKSGLPSDRFFAERPEGSVSTLKIQRTQQEDSAVYLCASSSTRDSNQPQHFGDGTRLSIL.

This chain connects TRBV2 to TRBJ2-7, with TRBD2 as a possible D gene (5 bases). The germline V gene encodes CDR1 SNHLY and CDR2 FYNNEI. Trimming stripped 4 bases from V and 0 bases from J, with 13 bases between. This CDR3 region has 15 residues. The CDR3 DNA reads TGTGCCAGCAGTGTGCGGAGGACGAGCTCCTACGAGCAGTACTTC. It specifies CASSVRRTSSYEQYF.

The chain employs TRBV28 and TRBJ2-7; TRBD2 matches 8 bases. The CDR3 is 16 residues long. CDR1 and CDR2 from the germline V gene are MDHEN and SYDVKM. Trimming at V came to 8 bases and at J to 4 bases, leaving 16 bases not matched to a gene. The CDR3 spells CASLLRAGSGIYEQYF. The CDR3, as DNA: TGTGCCAGCTTATTGCGTGCGGGTAGCGGGATTTACGAGCAGTACTTC.

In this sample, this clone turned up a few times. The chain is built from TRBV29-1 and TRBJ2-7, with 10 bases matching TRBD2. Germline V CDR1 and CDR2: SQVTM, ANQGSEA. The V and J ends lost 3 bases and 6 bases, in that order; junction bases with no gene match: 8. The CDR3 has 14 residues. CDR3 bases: TGCAGCGTTGAGAAAGCGGGAGGGAGATCCGAGCAGTACTTC. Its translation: CSVEKAGGRSEQYF.

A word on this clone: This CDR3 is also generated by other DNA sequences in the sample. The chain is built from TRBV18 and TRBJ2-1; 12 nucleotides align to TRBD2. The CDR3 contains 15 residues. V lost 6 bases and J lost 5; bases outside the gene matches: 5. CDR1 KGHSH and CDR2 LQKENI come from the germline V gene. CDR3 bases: TGTGCCAGCTCGCCTAGACTAGCGGGAGACAATGAGCAGTTCTTC. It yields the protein CASSPRLAGDNEQFF.

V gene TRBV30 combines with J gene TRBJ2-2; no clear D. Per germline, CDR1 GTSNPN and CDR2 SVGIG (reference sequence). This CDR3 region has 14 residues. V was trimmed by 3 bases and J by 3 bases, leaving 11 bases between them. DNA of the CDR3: TGTGCCTGGAGGGCGGAACAGTACACCGGGGAGCTGTTTTTT. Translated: CAWRAEQYTGELFF.

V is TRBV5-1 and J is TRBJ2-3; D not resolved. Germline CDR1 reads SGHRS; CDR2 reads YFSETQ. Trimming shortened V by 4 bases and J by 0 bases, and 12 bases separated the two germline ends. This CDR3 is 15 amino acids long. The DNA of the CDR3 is TGCGCCAGCAGCCCCCTCCGGCCTAGCACAGATACGCAGTATTTT. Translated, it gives CASSPLRPSTDTQYF.

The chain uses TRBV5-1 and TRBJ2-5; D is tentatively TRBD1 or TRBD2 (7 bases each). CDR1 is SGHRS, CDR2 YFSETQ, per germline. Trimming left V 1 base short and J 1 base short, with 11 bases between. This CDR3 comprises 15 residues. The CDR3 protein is CASSLQGGSQETQYF. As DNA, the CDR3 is TGCGCCAGCAGCTTGCAGGGGGGGTCCCAAGAGACCCAGTACTTC.

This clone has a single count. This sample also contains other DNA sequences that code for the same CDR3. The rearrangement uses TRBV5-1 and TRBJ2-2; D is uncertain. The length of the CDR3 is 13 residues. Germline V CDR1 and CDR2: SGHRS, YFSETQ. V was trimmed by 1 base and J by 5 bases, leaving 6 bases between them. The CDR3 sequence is CASSLSPTGELFF. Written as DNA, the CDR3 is TGCGCCAGCAGCTTGTCCCCAACCGGGGAGCTGTTTTTT. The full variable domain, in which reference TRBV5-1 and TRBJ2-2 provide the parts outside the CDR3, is KAGVTQTPRYLIKTRGQQVTLSCSPISGHRSVSWYQQTPGQGLQFLFEYFSETQRNKGNFPGRFSGRQFSNSRSEMNVSTLELGDSALYLCASSLSPTGELFFGEGSRLTVL.

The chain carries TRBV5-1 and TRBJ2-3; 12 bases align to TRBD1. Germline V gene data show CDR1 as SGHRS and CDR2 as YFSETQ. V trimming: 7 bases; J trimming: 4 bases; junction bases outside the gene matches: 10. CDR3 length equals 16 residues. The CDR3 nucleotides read TGCGCCAGCCGCCTCAGGGGACAGGGGGCCTCAGATACGCAGTATTTT. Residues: CASRLRGQGASDTQYF.

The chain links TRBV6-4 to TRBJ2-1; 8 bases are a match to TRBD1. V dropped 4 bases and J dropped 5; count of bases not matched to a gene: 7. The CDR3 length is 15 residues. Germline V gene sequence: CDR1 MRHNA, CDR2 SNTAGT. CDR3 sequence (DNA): TGTGCCAGCAGTGCCGAGGACAGGGTCCACAATGAGCAGTTCTTC. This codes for CASSAEDRVHNEQFF.

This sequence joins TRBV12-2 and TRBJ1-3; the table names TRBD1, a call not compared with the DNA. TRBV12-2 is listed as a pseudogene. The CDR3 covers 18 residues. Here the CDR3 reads CASRERIKQGNSGNTIYF. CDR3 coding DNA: TGTGCAAGTCGCGAACGCATAAAACAGGGGAACTCTGGAAACACCATATATTTT.

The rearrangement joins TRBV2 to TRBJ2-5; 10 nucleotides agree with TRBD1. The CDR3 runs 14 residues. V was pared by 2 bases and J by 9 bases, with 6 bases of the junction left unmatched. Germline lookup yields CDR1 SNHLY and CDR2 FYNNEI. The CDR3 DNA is TGTGCCAGCAGTGAATACCGGACAGGGGGGGCCCAGTACTTC. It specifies CASSEYRTGGAQYF.

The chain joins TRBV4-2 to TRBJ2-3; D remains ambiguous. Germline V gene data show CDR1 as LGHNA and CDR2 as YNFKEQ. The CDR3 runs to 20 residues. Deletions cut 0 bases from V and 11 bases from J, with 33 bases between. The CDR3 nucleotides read TGTGCCAGCAGCCAAGATTTTTTCCCAACCGGCGAGTCGGCGCAGATGAGGCAGTATTTT. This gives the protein CASSQDFFPTGESAQMRQYF.

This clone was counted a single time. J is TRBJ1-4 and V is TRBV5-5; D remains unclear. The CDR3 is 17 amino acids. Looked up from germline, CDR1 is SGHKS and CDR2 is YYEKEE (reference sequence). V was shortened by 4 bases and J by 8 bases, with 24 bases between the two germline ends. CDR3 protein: CASSPASSGNFGEKLFF. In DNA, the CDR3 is TGTGCCAGCAGCCCTGCGTCCTCGGGTAACTTCGGGGAAAAACTGTTTTTT.